This T cell receptor (beta chain) stems from a study of blood T cell repertoires in COVID-19. Turning to the study itself: Acute-phase and convalescent COVID-19 samples originated in the United States, Italy and Spain.

Trimming shortened V by 4 bases and J by 2 bases, and 11 bases separated the two germline ends. From germline, CDR1 is SGHTA and CDR2 FQGTGA. The CDR3 has 14 amino acids. Per the original data handling: Nucleated cell counts were estimated from reference gene primer amplification. Assay used: immunoSEQ multiplex PCR; TCRdb lists only in-frame clones, some missing. Clone size and the V and J calls come from that table; the DNA yielded D and trimming. The sample includes around 450,000 clones, roughly 85% of them seen just once. Participant-given clinical history determined each cohort assignment. Sequencing was performed on PBMCs or T cells enriched from blood (not recorded which). This chain links TRBV7-3 with TRBJ1-1; TRBD1 might be the D (6 bases). The sequence came from a woman aged 18-29 years with acute COVID-19. The CDR3 DNA reads as TGTGCCAGCAGCTCAGGGACAACTAACACTGAAGCTTTCTTT. Its translation is CASSSGTTNTEAFF.